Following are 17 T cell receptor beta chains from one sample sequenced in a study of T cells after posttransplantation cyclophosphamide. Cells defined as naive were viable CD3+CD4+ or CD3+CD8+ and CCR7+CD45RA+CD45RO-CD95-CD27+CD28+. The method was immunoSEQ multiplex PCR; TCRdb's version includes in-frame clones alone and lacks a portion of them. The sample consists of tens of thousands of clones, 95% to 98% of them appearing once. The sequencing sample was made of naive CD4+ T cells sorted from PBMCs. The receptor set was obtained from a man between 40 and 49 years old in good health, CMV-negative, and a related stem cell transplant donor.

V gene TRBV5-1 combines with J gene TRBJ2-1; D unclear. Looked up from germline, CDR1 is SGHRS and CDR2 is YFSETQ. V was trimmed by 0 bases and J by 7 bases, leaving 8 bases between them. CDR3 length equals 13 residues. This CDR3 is CASSLDRRNEQFF. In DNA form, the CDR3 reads TGCGCCAGCAGCTTGGACAGACGAAATGAGCAGTTCTTC.

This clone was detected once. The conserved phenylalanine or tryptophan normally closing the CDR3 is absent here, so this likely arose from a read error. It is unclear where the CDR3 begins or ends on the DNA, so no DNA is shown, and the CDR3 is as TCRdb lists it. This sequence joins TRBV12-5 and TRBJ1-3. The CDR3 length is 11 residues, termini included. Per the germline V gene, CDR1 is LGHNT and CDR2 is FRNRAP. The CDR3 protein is CASGFPRATPG.

The CDR3 here is CASSRTSGRRTQYF. CDR3 nucleotide sequence: TGTGCCAGCAGCCGGACTAGCGGGAGGCGGACGCAGTATTTT. V gene TRBV11-2 combines with J gene TRBJ2-3; 14 positions agree with TRBD2. The CDR3 has 14 amino acids. Germline-derived CDR1 and CDR2 are SGHAT and FQNNGV. With 5 bases clipped from V and 9 bases from J, the junction kept 4 bases outside the gene matches.

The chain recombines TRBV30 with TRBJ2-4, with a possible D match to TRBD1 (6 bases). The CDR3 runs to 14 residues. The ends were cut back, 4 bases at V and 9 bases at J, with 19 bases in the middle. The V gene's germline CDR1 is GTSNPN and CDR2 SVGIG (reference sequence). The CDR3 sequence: CAWNGPGHFGIQYF. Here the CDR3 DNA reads TGTGCCTGGAATGGACCGGGACACTTCGGCATTCAGTACTTC.

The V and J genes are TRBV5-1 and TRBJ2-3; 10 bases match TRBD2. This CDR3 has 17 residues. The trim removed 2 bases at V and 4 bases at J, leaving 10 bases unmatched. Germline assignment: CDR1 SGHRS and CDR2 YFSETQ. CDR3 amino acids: CASSFAPSGRGADTQYF. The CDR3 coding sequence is TGCGCCAGCAGCTTCGCTCCTAGCGGGAGAGGCGCAGATACGCAGTATTTT.

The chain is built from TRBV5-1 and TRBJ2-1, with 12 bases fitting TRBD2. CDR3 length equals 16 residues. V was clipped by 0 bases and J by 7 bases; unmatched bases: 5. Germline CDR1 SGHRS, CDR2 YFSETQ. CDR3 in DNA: TGCGCCAGCAGCTTGGAGTCTAGCGGGAGGGGGAATGAGCAGTTCTTC. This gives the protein CASSLESSGRGNEQFF.

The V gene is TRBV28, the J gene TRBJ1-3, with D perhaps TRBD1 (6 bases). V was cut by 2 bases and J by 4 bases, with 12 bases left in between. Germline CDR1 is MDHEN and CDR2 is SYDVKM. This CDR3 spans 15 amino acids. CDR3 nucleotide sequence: TGTGCCAGCAGTTTAATACAGGGAGCAGGAAACACCATATATTTT. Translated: CASSLIQGAGNTIYF.

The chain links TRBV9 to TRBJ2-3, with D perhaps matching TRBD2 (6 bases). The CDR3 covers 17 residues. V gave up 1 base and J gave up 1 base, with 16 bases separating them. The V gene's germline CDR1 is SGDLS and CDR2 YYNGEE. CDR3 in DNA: TGTGCCAGCAGCGTATTGAGGACCACGGGGGGCACAGATACGCAGTATTTT. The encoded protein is CASSVLRTTGGTDTQYF.

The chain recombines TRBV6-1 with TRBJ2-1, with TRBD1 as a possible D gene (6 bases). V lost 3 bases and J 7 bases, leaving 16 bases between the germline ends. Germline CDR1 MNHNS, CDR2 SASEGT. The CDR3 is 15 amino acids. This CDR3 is CASSEMDRERNEQFF. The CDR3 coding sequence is TGTGCCAGCAGTGAGATGGACAGAGAGAGGAATGAGCAGTTCTTC.

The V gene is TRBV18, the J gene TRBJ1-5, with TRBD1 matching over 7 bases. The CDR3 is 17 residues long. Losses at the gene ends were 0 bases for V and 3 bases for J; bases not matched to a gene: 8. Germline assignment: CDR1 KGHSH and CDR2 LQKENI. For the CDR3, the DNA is TGTGCCAGCTCACCACCCTCAGACAGGGTGACCAATCAGCCCCAGCATTTT. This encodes CASSPPSDRVTNQPQHF.

CDR3 coding DNA: TGTGCCAGCAGTCATCTGGACAAAAGCCAGTACTTC. Amino acids: CASSHLDKSQYF. The V gene is TRBV28, the J gene TRBJ2-5; D might be TRBD1 (5 bases). The CDR3 is made up of 12 amino acids. Germline V lookup: CDR1 MDHEN, CDR2 SYDVKM. Trimming took 5 bases from V and 10 from J, leaving 14 bases between them.

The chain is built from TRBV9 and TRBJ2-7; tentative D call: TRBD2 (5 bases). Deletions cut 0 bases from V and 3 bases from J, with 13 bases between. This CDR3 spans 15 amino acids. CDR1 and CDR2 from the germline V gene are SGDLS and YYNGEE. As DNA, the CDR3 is TGTGCCAGCAGCGTAGGCGATAGGAGGTACTACGAGCAGTACTTC. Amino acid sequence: CASSVGDRRYYEQYF. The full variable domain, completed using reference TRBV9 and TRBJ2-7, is DSGVTQTPKHLITATGQRVTLRCSPRSGDLSVYWYQQSLDQGLQFLIQYYNGEERAKGNILERFSAQQFPDLHSELNLSSLELGDSALYFCASSVGDRRYYEQYFGPGTRLTVT.

The CDR3 DNA follows: TGCGCCAGCATCCACCTCTCCGGACAGGCTTTCTTT. It is translated as CASIHLSGQAFF. The chain carries TRBV10-2 and TRBJ1-1; the D gene is possibly TRBD1 (6 bases). This CDR3 region has 12 residues. Germline-derived CDR1 and CDR2 are WSHSY and SAAADI. With 7 bases removed from V and 11 bases from J, the gap between germline ends came to 17 bases.

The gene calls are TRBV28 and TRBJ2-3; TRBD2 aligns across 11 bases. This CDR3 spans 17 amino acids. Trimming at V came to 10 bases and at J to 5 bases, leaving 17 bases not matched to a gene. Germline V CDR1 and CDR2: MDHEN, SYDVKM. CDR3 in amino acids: CATHPPSGTSGGDTQYF. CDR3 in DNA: TGTGCCACCCACCCCCCTTCCGGGACTAGCGGAGGAGATACGCAGTATTTT.

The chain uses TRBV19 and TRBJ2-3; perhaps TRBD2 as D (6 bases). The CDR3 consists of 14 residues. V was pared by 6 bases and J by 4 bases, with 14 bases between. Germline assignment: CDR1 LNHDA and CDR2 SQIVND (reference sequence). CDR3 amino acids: CASSPNAGPDTQYF. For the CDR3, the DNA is TGTGCCAGTAGCCCTAATGCGGGGCCAGATACGCAGTATTTT. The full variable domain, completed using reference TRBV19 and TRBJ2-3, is DGGITQSPKYLFRKEGQNVTLSCEQNLNHDAMYWYRQDPGQGLRLIYYSQIVNDFQKGDIAEGYSVSREKKESFPLTVTSAQKNPTAFYLCASSPNAGPDTQYFGPGTRLTVL.

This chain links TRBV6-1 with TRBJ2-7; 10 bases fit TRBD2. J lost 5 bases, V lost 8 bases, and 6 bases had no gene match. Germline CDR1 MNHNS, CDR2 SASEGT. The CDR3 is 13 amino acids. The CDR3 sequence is CASAPSGSHEQYF. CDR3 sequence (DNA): TGTGCCAGCGCTCCTAGCGGGAGCCACGAGCAGTACTTC.

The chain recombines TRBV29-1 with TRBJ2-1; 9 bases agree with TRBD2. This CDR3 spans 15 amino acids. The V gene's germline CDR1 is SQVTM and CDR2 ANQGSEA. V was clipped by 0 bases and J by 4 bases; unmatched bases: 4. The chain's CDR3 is CSVEETTSGYNEQFF. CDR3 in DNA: TGCAGCGTTGAAGAGACGACTAGCGGATACAATGAGCAGTTCTTC.